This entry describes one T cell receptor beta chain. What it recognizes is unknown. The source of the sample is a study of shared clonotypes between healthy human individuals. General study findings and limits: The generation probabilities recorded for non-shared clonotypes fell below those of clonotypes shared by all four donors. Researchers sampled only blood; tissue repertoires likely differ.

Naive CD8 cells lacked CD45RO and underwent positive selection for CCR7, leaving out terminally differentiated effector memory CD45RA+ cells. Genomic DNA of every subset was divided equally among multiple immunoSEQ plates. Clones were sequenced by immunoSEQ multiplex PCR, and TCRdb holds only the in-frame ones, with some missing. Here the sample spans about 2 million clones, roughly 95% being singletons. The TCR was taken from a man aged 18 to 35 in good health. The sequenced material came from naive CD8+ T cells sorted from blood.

The CDR3 region has the DNA TGCGCCAGCAGCCAGGGGACAGGGGGCAATGAAAAACTGTTTTTT. It is translated as CASSQGTGGNEKLFF. V is TRBV4-3 and J is TRBJ1-4, with TRBD1 matching 12 bases. The CDR3 runs to 15 residues. Germline-derived CDR1 and CDR2 are LGHNA and YSLEER. V shed 3 bases and J 5 bases; nucleotides not matched to a gene: 1.